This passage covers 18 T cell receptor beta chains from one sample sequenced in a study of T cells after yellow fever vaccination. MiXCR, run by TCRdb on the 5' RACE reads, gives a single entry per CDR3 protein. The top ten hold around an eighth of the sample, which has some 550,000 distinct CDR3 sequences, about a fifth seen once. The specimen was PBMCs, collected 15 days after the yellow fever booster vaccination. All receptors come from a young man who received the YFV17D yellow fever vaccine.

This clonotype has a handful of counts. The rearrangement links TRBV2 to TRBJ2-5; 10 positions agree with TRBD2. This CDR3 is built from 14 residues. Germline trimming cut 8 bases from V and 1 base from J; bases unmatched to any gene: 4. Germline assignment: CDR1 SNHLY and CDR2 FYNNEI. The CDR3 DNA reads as TGTGCCAGCCCACCTAGCGGGAGCCAAGAGACCCAGTACTTC. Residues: CASPPSGSQETQYF.

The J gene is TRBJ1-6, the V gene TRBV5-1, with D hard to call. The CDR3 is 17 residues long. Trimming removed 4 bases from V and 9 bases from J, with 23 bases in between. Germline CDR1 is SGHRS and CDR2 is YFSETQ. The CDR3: CASSPAVFREEGSPLHF. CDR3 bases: TGCGCCAGCAGCCCGGCGGTTTTTCGGGAAGAGGGTTCACCCCTCCACTTT.

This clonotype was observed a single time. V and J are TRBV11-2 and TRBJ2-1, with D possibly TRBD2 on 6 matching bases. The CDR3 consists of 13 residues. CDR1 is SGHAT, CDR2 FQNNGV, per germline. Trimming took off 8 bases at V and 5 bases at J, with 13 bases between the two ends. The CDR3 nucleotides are TGTGCCAGCCGCTCTAGGGAGGACAATGAGCAGTTCTTC. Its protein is CASRSREDNEQFF.

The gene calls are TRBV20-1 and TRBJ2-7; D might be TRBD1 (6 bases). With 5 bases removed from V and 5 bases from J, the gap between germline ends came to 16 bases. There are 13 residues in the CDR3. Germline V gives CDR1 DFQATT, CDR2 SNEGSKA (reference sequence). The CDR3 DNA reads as TGCAGTGCTCTCTCTCTCTCAGGGGACGAGCAGTACTTC. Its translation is CSALSLSGDEQYF.

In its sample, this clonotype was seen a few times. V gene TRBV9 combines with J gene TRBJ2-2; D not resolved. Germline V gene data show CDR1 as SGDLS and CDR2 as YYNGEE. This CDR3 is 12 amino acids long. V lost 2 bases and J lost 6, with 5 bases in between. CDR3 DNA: TGTGCCAGCAGCGTCCCGCCCGGGGAGCTGTTTTTT. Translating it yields CASSVPPGELFF.

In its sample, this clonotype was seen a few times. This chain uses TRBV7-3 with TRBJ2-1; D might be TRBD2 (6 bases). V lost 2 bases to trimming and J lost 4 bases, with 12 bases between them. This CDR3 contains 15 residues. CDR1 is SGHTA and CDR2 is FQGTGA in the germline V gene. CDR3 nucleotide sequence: TGTGCCAGCAGCTTATTTCCTAGCGTGTACAATGAGCAGTTCTTC. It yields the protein CASSLFPSVYNEQFF. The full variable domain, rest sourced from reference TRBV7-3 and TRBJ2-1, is GAGVSQTPSNKVTEKGKYVELRCDPISGHTALYWYRQSLGQGPEFLIYFQGTGAADDSGLPNDRFFAVRPEGSVSTLKIQRTERGDSAVYLCASSLFPSVYNEQFFGPGTRLTVL.

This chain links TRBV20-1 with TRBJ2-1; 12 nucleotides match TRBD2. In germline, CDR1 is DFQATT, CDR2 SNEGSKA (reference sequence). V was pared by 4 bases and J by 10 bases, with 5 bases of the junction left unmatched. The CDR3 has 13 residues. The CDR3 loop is CSAKNGLAGEQFF. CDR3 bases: TGCAGTGCTAAAAACGGACTAGCGGGAGAGCAGTTCTTC.

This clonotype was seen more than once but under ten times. CDR3: CASSQEFGVGGSGGELFF. For the CDR3, the DNA is TGTGCCAGCAGCCAAGAATTCGGAGTAGGTGGGAGTGGTGGGGAGCTGTTTTTT. This chain links TRBV4-2 with TRBJ2-2; D is possibly TRBD2 (5 bases). V was clipped by 0 bases and J by 8 bases, with 22 bases between them. Germline V lookup: CDR1 LGHNA, CDR2 YNFKEQ. CDR3 length: 18 amino acids.

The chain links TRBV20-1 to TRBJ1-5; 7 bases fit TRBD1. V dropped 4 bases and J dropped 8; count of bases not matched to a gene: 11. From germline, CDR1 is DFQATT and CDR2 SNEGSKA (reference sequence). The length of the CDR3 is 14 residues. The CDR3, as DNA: TGCAGTGCTACCCCGGGACAGACTATTAAGCCCCAGCATTTT. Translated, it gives CSATPGQTIKPQHF.

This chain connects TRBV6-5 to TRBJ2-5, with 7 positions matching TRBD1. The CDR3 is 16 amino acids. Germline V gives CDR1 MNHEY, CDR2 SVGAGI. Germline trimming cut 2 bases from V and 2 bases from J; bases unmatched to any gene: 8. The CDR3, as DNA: TGTGCCAGCAGTTACGAGACAGGGCCGCTGCAAGAGACCCAGTACTTC. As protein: CASSYETGPLQETQYF.

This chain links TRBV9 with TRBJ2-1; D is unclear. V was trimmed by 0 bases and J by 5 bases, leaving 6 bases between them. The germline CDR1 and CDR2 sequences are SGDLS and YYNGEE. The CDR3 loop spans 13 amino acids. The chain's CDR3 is CASSVEGHNEQFF. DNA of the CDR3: TGTGCCAGCAGCGTAGAAGGGCACAATGAGCAGTTCTTC. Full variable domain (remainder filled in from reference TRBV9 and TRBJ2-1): DSGVTQTPKHLITATGQRVTLRCSPRSGDLSVYWYQQSLDQGLQFLIQYYNGEERAKGNILERFSAQQFPDLHSELNLSSLELGDSALYFCASSVEGHNEQFFGPGTRLTVL.

The CDR3 DNA sequence: TGTGCCAGCAGGAGGGACAGATTCACAGATACGCAGTATTTT. Amino acids: CASRRDRFTDTQYF. V usage is TRBV7-2 and J usage is TRBJ2-3, with TRBD1 matching 7 bases. Germline assignment: CDR1 SGHTA and CDR2 FQGNSA. The CDR3 sequence is 14 residues long. Germline trimming cut 6 bases from V and 2 bases from J; bases unmatched to any gene: 5.

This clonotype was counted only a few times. The CDR3 DNA follows: TGTGCCAGCAGCCAGCGGACTAGCGGGTGGAGCTCCTACAATGAGCAGTTCTTC. Its translation: CASSQRTSGWSSYNEQFF. The J gene is TRBJ2-1, the V gene TRBV3-1; 11 nucleotides agree with TRBD2. Germline V gene sequence: CDR1 LGHDT, CDR2 YNNKEL (reference sequence). Losses at the gene ends were 3 bases for V and 0 bases for J; bases not matched to a gene: 7. The length of the CDR3 is 18 residues.

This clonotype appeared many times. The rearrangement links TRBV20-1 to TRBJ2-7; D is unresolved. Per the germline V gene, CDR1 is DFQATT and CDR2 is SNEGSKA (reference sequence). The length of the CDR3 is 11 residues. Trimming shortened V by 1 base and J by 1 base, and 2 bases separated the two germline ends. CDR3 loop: CSARGSYEQYF. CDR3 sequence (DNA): TGCAGTGCTAGAGGGTCCTACGAGCAGTACTTC.

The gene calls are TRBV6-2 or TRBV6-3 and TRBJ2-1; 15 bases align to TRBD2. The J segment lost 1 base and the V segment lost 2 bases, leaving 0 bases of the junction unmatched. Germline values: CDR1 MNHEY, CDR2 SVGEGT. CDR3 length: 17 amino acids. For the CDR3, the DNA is TGTGCCAGCAGTTACGGGACTAGCGGGAGGTCCTACAATGAGCAGTTCTTC. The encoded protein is CASSYGTSGRSYNEQFF.

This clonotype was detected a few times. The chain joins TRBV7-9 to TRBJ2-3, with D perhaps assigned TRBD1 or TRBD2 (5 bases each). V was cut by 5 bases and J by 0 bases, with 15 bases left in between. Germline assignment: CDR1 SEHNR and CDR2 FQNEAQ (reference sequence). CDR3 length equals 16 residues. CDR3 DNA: TGTGCCAGCAGCACTCGTCGGGGCTCTAGCACAGATACGCAGTATTTT. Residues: CASSTRRGSSTDTQYF.

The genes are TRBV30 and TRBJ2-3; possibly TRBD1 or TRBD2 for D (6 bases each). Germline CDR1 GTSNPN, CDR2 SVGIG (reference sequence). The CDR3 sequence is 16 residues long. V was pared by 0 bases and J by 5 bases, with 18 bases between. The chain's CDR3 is CAWSVLVRGRGDTQYF. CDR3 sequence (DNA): TGTGCCTGGAGTGTATTAGTCCGGGGGCGAGGAGATACGCAGTATTTT.

CDR3 loop: CASSLTTNSGANVLTF. CDR3 coding DNA: TGCGCCAGCAGCTTGACGACCAACTCTGGGGCCAACGTCCTGACTTTC. The chain joins TRBV5-1 to TRBJ2-6; D unresolved. Trimming left V 1 base short and J 0 bases short, with 8 bases between. Germline values: CDR1 SGHRS, CDR2 YFSETQ. This CDR3 region has 16 residues.